The sequence of this T cell receptor (beta chain) was determined in a study of blood T cell repertoires in COVID-19. Per the authors' pipeline: The assay estimated nucleated cells by amplifying reference gene primers. Clones were sequenced by immunoSEQ multiplex PCR, and TCRdb holds only the in-frame ones, with some missing. The V and J calls and clone size are taken from that table; D and trimming were inferred from the DNA. The repertoire holds around 260,000 clones, with around four fifths as singletons. Unmatched junction bases numbered 6, after V lost 3 bases and J lost 9 bases. The CDR3 extends over 15 amino acids. Germline CDR1 reads SGHVS; CDR2 reads FNYEAQ.

This chain joins TRBV7-6 and TRBJ1-6; 9 bases are shared with TRBD1. The sample comprised peripheral blood. The origin of this receptor is a man in his sixties with acute or convalescent COVID-19. The CDR3 protein is CASSFGTGMGSPLHF. CDR3 nucleotides: TGTGCCAGCAGCTTTGGGACAGGGATGGGTTCACCCCTCCACTTT.